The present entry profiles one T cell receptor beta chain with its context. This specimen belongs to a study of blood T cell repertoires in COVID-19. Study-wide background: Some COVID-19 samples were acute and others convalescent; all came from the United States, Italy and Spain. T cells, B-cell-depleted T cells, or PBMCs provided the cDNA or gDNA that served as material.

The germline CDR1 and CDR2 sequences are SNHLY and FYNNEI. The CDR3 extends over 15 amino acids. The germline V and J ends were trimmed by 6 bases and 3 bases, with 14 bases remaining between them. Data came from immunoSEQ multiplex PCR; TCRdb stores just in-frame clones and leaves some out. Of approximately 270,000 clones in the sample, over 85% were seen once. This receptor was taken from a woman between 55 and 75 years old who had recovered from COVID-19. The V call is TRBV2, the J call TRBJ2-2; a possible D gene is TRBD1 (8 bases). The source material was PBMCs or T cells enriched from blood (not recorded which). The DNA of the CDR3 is TGTGCCAGCAGATATACAGGGGGGGACACCGGGGAGCTGTTTTTT. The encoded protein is CASRYTGGDTGELFF.